The T cell receptor beta chain described here comes from a study of CD8 T cells in Susac syndrome. The multiple sclerosis controls comprised treatment-naive patients whose relapsing-remitting disease was stable or active. Random-hexamer reverse transcription was applied to roughly 0.5 to 1 ug RNA. TCRdb itself ran the immunoSEQ multiplex PCR reads through MiXCR, one entry per CDR3 protein. The sample lists 150,000 to 200,000 distinct CDR3 sequences, around 93% occurring once. The germline CDR1 and CDR2 sequences are SGHDT and YYEEEE. Trimming at V came to 7 bases and at J to 5 bases, leaving 15 bases not matched to a gene. There are 16 residues in the CDR3.

The receptor comes from a human donor with multiple sclerosis. V is TRBV5-6 and J is TRBJ2-5; 9 positions match TRBD1. Sequences were obtained from CD4+ T cells from PBMCs. CDR3 region: CASGLPGQGSGETQYF. DNA for the CDR3: TGTGCCAGCGGACTGCCGGGACAGGGTTCAGGGGAGACCCAGTACTTC.